This passage covers 25 T cell receptor beta chains from one sample sequenced in a study of blood T cell repertoires in COVID-19. TCRdb's copy holds only in-frame clones and misses some; the assay was immunoSEQ multiplex PCR. Of about 160,000 clones detected, 80% to 90% appear once; the ten largest clones hold under 13%. Sample: peripheral blood. The receptors originated from a human donor in a cohort sampled during active COVID-19.

This clone was picked up a small number of times. The CDR3 is CASSPSGGGQPQHF. The DNA of the CDR3 is TGTGCCAGCTCACCATCGGGGGGCGGTCAGCCCCAGCATTTT. The rearrangement links TRBV18 to TRBJ1-5; tentatively, D is TRBD1 (6 bases). The CDR3 consists of 14 residues. Germline CDR1 and CDR2: KGHSH and LQKENI. V gave up 2 bases and J gave up 6 bases, with 11 bases separating them.

V is TRBV5-1 and J is TRBJ2-4, with 12 bases identical to TRBD1. The junction had 2 bases not matched to a gene; V was cut back by 3 bases and J by 7 bases. This CDR3 is built from 14 residues. Per germline, CDR1 SGHRS and CDR2 YFSETQ. CDR3: CASSWGQGANIQYF. CDR3 nucleotides: TGCGCCAGCAGCTGGGGACAGGGGGCGAACATTCAGTACTTC.

The chain combines TRBV6-2 or TRBV6-3 with TRBJ2-7; tentative D call: TRBD1 (5 bases). V dropped 3 bases and J dropped 5 bases, with 11 bases sitting between them. This CDR3 is built from 13 residues. The germline V gene encodes CDR1 MNHEY and CDR2 SVGEGT. The CDR3 DNA sequence: TGTGCCAGCAGTTATTATAAGGGGAACGAGCAGTACTTC. This gives the protein CASSYYKGNEQYF.

The V call is TRBV7-2, the J call TRBJ1-5; D may be TRBD1 (6 bases). Trimming removed 1 base from V and 11 bases from J, with 18 bases in between. The CDR3 has 15 residues. The germline CDR1 and CDR2 sequences are SGHTA and FQGNSA. The CDR3 sequence is CASSLEGGSRWAQHF. In nucleotides, the CDR3 is TGTGCCAGCAGCTTAGAGGGGGGGTCTAGATGGGCCCAGCATTTT.

This clone appeared once. The rearrangement uses TRBV30 and TRBJ1-6; no clear D gene. This CDR3 is 13 amino acids long. The V gene lost 4 bases and the J gene lost 4 bases, with 8 bases spanning the gap. Germline V lookup: CDR1 GTSNPN, CDR2 SVGIG (reference sequence). The CDR3 coding sequence is TGTGCCTGGAAAGAGTATTATAATTCACCCCTCCACTTT. Its protein is CAWKEYYNSPLHF.

The chain uses TRBV14 and TRBJ2-5; TRBD1 might be the D (5 bases). The CDR3 consists of 14 residues. Germline-derived CDR1 and CDR2 are SGHDN and FVKESK. Trimming removed 1 base at V and 7 bases at J, with 13 bases between. The CDR3 here is CASSQVLGQGTQYF. The CDR3 region has the DNA TGTGCCAGCAGCCAAGTGCTGGGCCAGGGGACCCAGTACTTC.

The chain has TRBV27 and TRBJ2-3, with D unclear. This CDR3 has 14 amino acids. The V and J ends lost 4 bases and 2 bases respectively, with 10 bases between them. The germline gives CDR1 MNHEY, CDR2 SMNVEV (reference sequence). Written as DNA, the CDR3 is TGTGCCAGCAGTTCCCTGACAACCACAGATACGCAGTATTTT. Protein product: CASSSLTTTDTQYF.

The CDR3 sequence is CASSYGGGLGLDTQYF. The DNA for the CDR3 is TGTGCCAGCAGTTATGGGGGCGGGTTGGGATTAGATACGCAGTATTTT. The chain has TRBV27 and TRBJ2-3, with D maybe TRBD1 (6 bases). The CDR3 spans 16 residues. Trimming stripped 4 bases from V and 5 bases from J, with 19 bases between. Looked up from germline, CDR1 is MNHEY and CDR2 is SMNVEV (reference sequence).

The table lists this clone with a count of one. V is TRBV27 and J is TRBJ1-2, with 8 bases matching TRBD1. In germline, CDR1 is MNHEY, CDR2 SMNVEV (reference sequence). V trimming: 2 bases; J trimming: 6 bases; junction bases outside the gene matches: 5. The CDR3 covers 14 residues. CDR3 coding DNA: TGTGCCAGCAGTTTACAGGGGGCTGTTGATGGCTACACCTTC. It yields the protein CASSLQGAVDGYTF.

The V gene is TRBV18, the J gene TRBJ2-7; TRBD2 aligns across 7 bases. There are 15 residues in the CDR3. CDR1 is KGHSH, CDR2 LQKENI, per germline. The V gene end was trimmed by 5 bases and the J gene end by 0 bases; junction bases not matched to a gene: 7. The CDR3 nucleotides read TGTGCCAGCTCAACGGGGGAGGGTAGCTCCTACGAGCAGTACTTC. This translates into CASSTGEGSSYEQYF.

V and J are TRBV18 and TRBJ2-1, with 9 bases lining up with TRBD2. The CDR3 consists of 15 residues. Germline V gives CDR1 KGHSH, CDR2 LQKENI. V lost 2 bases and J lost 5; bases outside the gene matches: 4. The chain's CDR3 is CASSPLVAGDNEQFF. In DNA form, the CDR3 reads TGTGCCAGCTCACCATTGGTAGCGGGGGACAATGAGCAGTTCTTC.

The chain recombines TRBV30 with TRBJ2-7; D is unclear. Germline CDR1 reads GTSNPN; CDR2 reads SVGIG (reference sequence). Deletions cut 1 base from V and 2 bases from J, with 6 bases between. The CDR3 has 12 amino acids. The CDR3: CAWSGPAYEQYF. The CDR3 DNA is TGTGCCTGGAGTGGGCCCGCCTACGAGCAGTACTTC.

The chain couples TRBV11-3 to TRBJ1-1; D call uncertain. V was trimmed by 4 bases and J by 1 base, leaving 7 bases between them. This CDR3 is 13 amino acids long. Germline V gene sequence: CDR1 SGHNT, CDR2 YENEEA. The CDR3 DNA sequence: TGTGCCAGCAGCTCTGAGGCGAACACTGAAGCTTTCTTT. Its protein product is CASSSEANTEAFF.

V and J are TRBV15 and TRBJ2-7; the match to TRBD2 covers 8 bases. Germline CDR1 and CDR2: LNHNV and YYDKDF (reference sequence). This CDR3 spans 14 amino acids. With 4 bases clipped from V and 6 bases from J, the junction kept 8 bases outside the gene matches. The CDR3 coding sequence is TGTGCCACCAGCAAAGGGGGACTAGTAGCCGAGCAGTACTTC. This sequence encodes CATSKGGLVAEQYF.

The chain joins TRBV6-6 to TRBJ1-3; D is perhaps TRBD1 (6 bases). V was clipped by 2 bases and J by 1 base, with 9 bases between them. Germline assignment: CDR1 MNHNY and CDR2 SVGAGI (reference sequence). This CDR3 has 15 residues. The CDR3: CASSYDQGSGNTIYF. CDR3 bases: TGTGCCAGCAGTTACGACCAGGGGTCTGGAAACACCATATATTTT.

CDR3 sequence: CASSSRGRALYRGFNQPQHF. CDR3 in DNA: TGTGCCAGCAGCTCTAGAGGGAGGGCCTTATATAGGGGGTTTAATCAGCCCCAGCATTTT. V and J are TRBV11-3 and TRBJ1-5, with D perhaps matching TRBD1 (6 bases). This CDR3 has 20 amino acids. Germline CDR1 is SGHNT and CDR2 is YENEEA. V was trimmed by 4 bases and J by 4 bases, leaving 29 bases between them.

This clone was recorded only once. The chain links TRBV5-1 to TRBJ2-2; 11 bases line up with TRBD2. Germline lookup yields CDR1 SGHRS and CDR2 YFSETQ. The CDR3 has 16 amino acids. V trimming: 4 bases; J trimming: 5 bases; junction bases outside the gene matches: 7. The DNA for the CDR3 is TGCGCCAGCAGCCCGGTACTAGCGGGAGCGACCGGGGAGCTGTTTTTT. Its translation: CASSPVLAGATGELFF.

This clone was detected only a few times. J is TRBJ1-5 and V is TRBV19, with 7 nucleotides matching TRBD1. J was trimmed by 1 base and V by 8 bases; bases with no gene match: 8. The CDR3 is 15 amino acids. CDR1 and CDR2 from the germline V gene are LNHDA and SQIVND (reference sequence). Here the CDR3 DNA reads TGTGCCAGTGTGACAGGGACCGGGAGCAATCAGCCCCAGCATTTT. Translating gives CASVTGTGSNQPQHF.

There are a few counts of this clone. One end of the junction varies from germline; a read error may be responsible. This chain uses TRBV10-1 with TRBJ1-1; D is uncertain. The germline V gene has CDR1 WNHNN and CDR2 SYGVQD (reference sequence). CDR3 length equals 16 residues. CDR3 sequence (DNA): TGCGCCAGCAGTAAGTCTAGGGAGATGATGAACACTGAAGCTTTCTTT. Its translation: CASSKSREMMNTEAFF.

J is TRBJ2-2 and V is TRBV7-6, with 13 bases identical to TRBD2. J was trimmed by 5 bases and V by 4 bases; bases with no gene match: 1. CDR3 length: 15 amino acids. Germline lookup yields CDR1 SGHVS and CDR2 FNYEAQ. The CDR3 sequence: CASSSLAGGTGELFF. For the CDR3, the DNA is TGTGCCAGCAGCTCACTAGCGGGGGGGACCGGGGAGCTGTTTTTT.

This chain joins TRBV3-1 (or the pseudogene TRBV3-2) and TRBJ2-1; TRBD2 matches at 8 bases. The CDR3 contains 14 residues. V was pared by 1 base and J by 9 bases, with 5 bases of the junction left unmatched. The germline gives CDR1 LGHDT, CDR2 YNNKEL (reference sequence). For the CDR3, the DNA is TGTGCCAGCAGCCAAGCGGGGGGGCTCCCTGAGCAGTTCTTC. It specifies CASSQAGGLPEQFF.

V usage is TRBV3-1 (or the pseudogene TRBV3-2) and J usage is TRBJ2-7; no definite D call. The germline gives CDR1 LGHDT, CDR2 YNNKEL (reference sequence). Trimming took off 4 bases at V and 0 bases at J, with 10 bases between the two ends. The CDR3 contains 14 residues. Here the CDR3 reads CASSLEGVSYEQYF. The CDR3 DNA sequence: TGTGCCAGCAGCCTGGAAGGAGTCTCCTACGAGCAGTACTTC.

The chain employs TRBV6-5 and TRBJ2-7, with 7 bases aligning to TRBD1. In germline, CDR1 is MNHEY, CDR2 SVGAGI. With 6 bases clipped from V and 4 bases from J, the junction kept 3 bases outside the gene matches. The CDR3 is 12 amino acids. The CDR3 coding sequence is TGTGCCAGCAGGACGACAGGGTACGAGCAGTACTTC. Its translation: CASRTTGYEQYF.

The chain employs TRBV30 and TRBJ2-2, with TRBD1 matching 7 bases. This CDR3 spans 15 amino acids. V lost 4 bases and J lost 1; bases outside the gene matches: 6. The V gene's germline CDR1 is GTSNPN and CDR2 SVGIG (reference sequence). CDR3 amino acids: CAWKIRDRNTGELFF. For the CDR3, the DNA is TGTGCCTGGAAAATTAGGGACAGGAACACCGGGGAGCTGTTTTTT. Full variable domain (remainder filled in from reference TRBV30 and TRBJ2-2): SQTIHQWPATLVQPVGSPLSLECTVEGTSNPNLYWYRQAAGRGLQLLFYSVGIGQISSEVPQNLSASRPQDRQFILSSKKLLLSDSGFYLCAWKIRDRNTGELFFGEGSRLTVL.

This clone has only a few counts. This CDR3 is CASSLSTSEQKNQPQHF. CDR3 DNA sequence: TGTGCCAGCAGCTTATCAACTTCAGAACAGAAGAATCAGCCCCAGCATTTT. V is TRBV5-4 and J is TRBJ1-5; D is uncertain. Between the trimmed V and J ends, which lost 2 bases and 4 bases, there was a span of 19 bases. From germline, CDR1 is SGHNT and CDR2 YYREEE (reference sequence). The CDR3 totals 17 residues.